Listed below are T cell receptor beta chains from one sample, sequenced in a study of blood T cell repertoires in COVID-19. The table came from immunoSEQ multiplex PCR; TCRdb's copy has only in-frame clones and leaves some out. Counted here are about 19,000 clones, more than 70% occurring once; the ten biggest clones make up around 10%. The sample comprised peripheral blood. The receptors stem from a human donor in a cohort sampled during active COVID-19. The CDR3 runs from the conserved cysteine through the conserved F or W. D genes are given only for firm matches. Expanded clones are given a class, and other clones once, few, many or no size at all.

TRBJ2-1,TRBV3-1/TRBV3-2,few,TRBD1,CASSPRQGNNEQFF,TGTGCCAGCAGCCCACGACAGGGAAACAATGAGCAGTTCTTC
TRBJ2-7,TRBV11-2,-,TRBD2,CASSFNRLAGDFGQYF,TGTGCCAGCAGCTTCAACAGACTAGCGGGGGACTTCGGGCAGTACTTC
TRBJ2-7,TRBV14,-,-,CASSQGTRQGSGEQYF,TGTGCCAGCAGCCAAGGTACGCGGCAGGGGTCTGGCGAGCAGTACTTC
TRBJ1-5,TRBV6-5,-,TRBD1,CASSLRQGNSNQPQHF,TGTGCCAGCAGTTTACGACAGGGTAATAGCAATCAGCCCCAGCATTTT
TRBJ2-2,TRBV29-1,-,-,CSVKPGHRTGELFF,TGCAGCGTGAAACCGGGACATAGAACCGGGGAGCTGTTTTTT
TRBJ1-2,TRBV9,large,-,CASSVEAEDGYTF,TGTGCCAGCAGCGTAGAGGCAGAGGATGGCTACACCTTC
TRBJ2-1,TRBV11-2,once,-,CASSTRIGDNEQFF,TGTGCCAGCAGCACCCGGATAGGGGACAATGAGCAGTTCTTC
TRBJ2-5,TRBV29-1,-,-,CSVEVAATETQYF,TGCAGCGTTGAAGTAGCAGCTACAGAGACCCAGTACTTC
TRBJ2-5,TRBV13,-,-,CASSSPGETQYF,TGTGCCAGCAGTAGCCCCGGAGAGACCCAGTACTTC
TRBJ2-2,TRBV27,-,TRBD1,CASSLVGTEGAGELFF,TGTGCCAGCAGTTTAGTGGGGACAGAAGGGGCCGGGGAGCTGTTTTTT
TRBJ2-5,TRBV11-2,-,-,CASSLDRRGTTQYF,TGTGCCAGCAGCTTAGATCGAAGGGGTACGACCCAGTACTTC
TRBJ2-7,TRBV25-1,-,TRBD1,CASTRDRVSEQYF,TGTGCCAGCACCCGGGACAGGGTTTCCGAGCAGTACTTC